These 24 T cell receptor beta chains originate from one sample sequenced in a study of a mutant IDH1 vaccine in newly diagnosed glioma. The time point is: week 47, end of study. In the vaccine, a single dose held 300 ug of the mutant IDH1 20-mer peptide, along with topical imiquimod. These receptors are not linked to any known antigen. The assay was immunoSEQ multiplex PCR, and TCRdb's table has in-frame clones only and misses some. This sample has over 75,000 clones, with approximately 78% found just once. The specimen comprised PBMCs, sampled from a glioma patient whose treatment included an IDH1 peptide vaccine. The receptors derive from a man aged 40-49 years with glioma.

J is TRBJ1-5 and V is TRBV30, with TRBD1 identical over 8 bases. V shed 0 bases, J shed 0 bases, and the junction held 4 bases outside the gene matches. The CDR3 extends over 16 amino acids. The germline V gene encodes CDR1 GTSNPN and CDR2 SVGIG (reference sequence). The CDR3, as DNA: TGTGCCTGGAGTGTCCCCACAGGGGGTAGCAATCAGCCCCAGCATTTT. It codes for CAWSVPTGGSNQPQHF.

The J gene is TRBJ2-7, the V gene TRBV6-6, with D perhaps matching TRBD1 or TRBD2 (6 bases each). Germline V lookup: CDR1 MNHNY, CDR2 SVGAGI (reference sequence). This CDR3 is 15 amino acids long. V lost 4 bases and J lost 0, with 13 bases in between. This CDR3 is CASSLTGAYSYEQYF. CDR3 DNA sequence: TGTGCCAGCAGTTTAACGGGGGCCTACTCCTACGAGCAGTACTTC.

The chain is built from TRBV7-2 and TRBJ2-4, with 7 nucleotides matching TRBD1. The CDR3 is 14 residues long. Per germline, CDR1 SGHTA and CDR2 FQGNSA. Trimming at V came to 1 base and at J to 8 bases, leaving 5 bases not matched to a gene. CDR3 nucleotide sequence: TGTGCCAGCAGCTTAGAACAGGGGATTTACATTCAGTACTTC. It is translated as CASSLEQGIYIQYF.

The J gene is TRBJ1-3, the V gene TRBV9; possibly TRBD1 for D (5 bases). CDR3 size: 15 residues. The germline CDR1 and CDR2 sequences are SGDLS and YYNGEE. The V end was cut by 4 bases, the J end by 2 bases, with 13 bases between. The CDR3 region has the DNA TGTGCCAGCAGCCCCAGCGGGACGACTGGAAACACCATATATTTT. Protein sequence: CASSPSGTTGNTIYF.

This chain uses TRBV4-2 with TRBJ2-3; possible D gene TRBD2, 5 bases. Trimming removed 1 base from V and 6 bases from J, with 11 bases in between. The CDR3 runs to 14 residues. In germline, CDR1 is LGHNA, CDR2 YNFKEQ. The DNA of the CDR3 is TGTGCCAGCAGCCAAGGGGGAGATAGTGATACGCAGTATTTT. Translated, it gives CASSQGGDSDTQYF.

The V and J genes are TRBV7-9 and TRBJ2-1; D gene uncertain. Germline V gene sequence: CDR1 SEHNR, CDR2 FQNEAQ (reference sequence). V was cut by 0 bases and J by 1 base, with 4 bases left in between. This CDR3 is built from 14 residues. CDR3 loop: CASSLAQSYNEQFF. The CDR3 nucleotides read TGTGCCAGCAGCTTAGCGCAGTCCTACAATGAGCAGTTCTTC.

In this sample, this clone turned up a few times. The genes are TRBV6-5 and TRBJ1-2; 9 bases match TRBD1. Germline V gene sequence: CDR1 MNHEY, CDR2 SVGAGI. CDR3 length: 14 residues. V trimming: 5 bases; J trimming: 4 bases; junction bases outside the gene matches: 5. CDR3 DNA sequence: TGTGCCAGCAGTGACAGGGGACAGGGCTATGGCTACACCTTC. Residues: CASSDRGQGYGYTF.

The V and J genes are TRBV4-3 and TRBJ1-6; TRBD1 matches at 7 bases. Losses at the gene ends were 4 bases for V and 2 bases for J; bases not matched to a gene: 8. CDR1 and CDR2 from the germline V gene are LGHNA and YSLEER. The CDR3 consists of 17 residues. CDR3 sequence (DNA): TGCGCCAGCAGCCTTAAGGGGGCAGGTCCCTATAATTCACCCCTCCACTTT. This codes for CASSLKGAGPYNSPLHF.

The V call is TRBV14, the J call TRBJ1-3, with 7 bases fitting TRBD1. This CDR3 is 16 amino acids long. Looked up from germline, CDR1 is SGHDN and CDR2 is FVKESK. V shed 1 base and J 2 bases; nucleotides not matched to a gene: 5. This chain's CDR3 is CASSQAITGAGNTIYF. The CDR3 DNA reads TGTGCCAGCAGCCAAGCAATAACAGGGGCTGGAAACACCATATATTTT.

This chain links TRBV6-1 with TRBJ2-7; 7 bases map to TRBD1. CDR3 length equals 14 residues. CDR1 and CDR2 (germline): MNHNS, SASEGT. V lost 8 bases, J lost 6 bases, and 13 bases stayed unmatched. The DNA for the CDR3 is TGTGCCAGCGGACCGGACGAGGGGGCGGGCGAGCAGTACTTC. This gives the protein CASGPDEGAGEQYF.

The chain carries TRBV15 and TRBJ2-7; TRBD1 is a possible D gene (5 bases). The CDR3 is made up of 16 amino acids. Trimming took 0 bases from V and 6 from J, leaving 18 bases between them. Germline loops: CDR1 LNHNV, CDR2 YYDKDF (reference sequence). The DNA for the CDR3 is TGTGCCACCAGCAGAGATTCGGCCAGGGTGTCGGGCGAGCAGTACTTC. Amino acids: CATSRDSARVSGEQYF.

In its sample, this clone was seen many times. This chain uses TRBV7-2 with TRBJ2-1; D perhaps matches TRBD2 (6 bases). V was trimmed by 6 bases and J by 0 bases, leaving 18 bases between them. Germline CDR1 SGHTA, CDR2 FQGNSA. The CDR3 covers 17 residues. The CDR3 bases are TGTGCCAGCAGGGATCTACTAGCTACCAGCTCCTACAATGAGCAGTTCTTC. As protein: CASRDLLATSSYNEQFF. Full variable domain (remainder filled in from reference TRBV7-2 and TRBJ2-1): GAGVSQSPSNKVTEKGKDVELRCDPISGHTALYWYRQSLGQGLEFLIYFQGNSAPDKSGLPSDRFSAERTGGSVSTLTIQRTQQEDSAVYLCASRDLLATSSYNEQFFGPGTRLTVL.

The chain joins TRBV7-2 to TRBJ2-7, with D perhaps TRBD1 (6 bases). V gave up 0 bases and J gave up 3 bases, with 15 bases separating them. The CDR3 totals 16 residues. Per germline, CDR1 SGHTA and CDR2 FQGNSA. The CDR3 sequence: CASSLARDIRYYEQYF. CDR3 sequence (DNA): TGTGCCAGCAGCTTAGCCCGGGACATACGGTACTACGAGCAGTACTTC. Full variable domain (rest looked up from reference TRBV7-2 and TRBJ2-7): GAGVSQSPSNKVTEKGKDVELRCDPISGHTALYWYRQSLGQGLEFLIYFQGNSAPDKSGLPSDRFSAERTGGSVSTLTIQRTQQEDSAVYLCASSLARDIRYYEQYFGPGTRLTVT.

The chain joins TRBV19 to TRBJ1-5; D call uncertain. Germline V gene lookup returns CDR1 LNHDA and CDR2 SQIVND (reference sequence). Trimming took off 0 bases at V and 0 bases at J, with 3 bases between the two ends. The CDR3 has 14 residues. The CDR3 protein is CASSIEPSNQPQHF. For the CDR3, the DNA is TGTGCCAGTAGTATAGAGCCTAGCAATCAGCCCCAGCATTTT. The variable domain in full, completed from reference TRBV19 and TRBJ1-5, reads DGGITQSPKYLFRKEGQNVTLSCEQNLNHDAMYWYRQDPGQGLRLIYYSQIVNDFQKGDIAEGYSVSREKKESFPLTVTSAQKNPTAFYLCASSIEPSNQPQHFGDGTRLSIL.

This clone showed up just a few times. The sample contains more than one DNA sequence encoding this CDR3. The chain employs TRBV30 and TRBJ1-2; D gene uncertain. The V end lost 0 bases, the J end lost 5 bases, and 7 bases lay between the germline ends. The CDR3 consists of 12 residues. Germline CDR1 and CDR2: GTSNPN and SVGIG (reference sequence). The CDR3 DNA reads as TGTGCCTGGAGTGTATCCGGGTATGGCTACACCTTC. Translating gives CAWSVSGYGYTF.

The chain recombines TRBV10-1 with TRBJ2-3; D is possibly TRBD1 (7 bases). V was clipped by 3 bases and J by 3 bases, with 25 bases between them. Germline V CDR1 and CDR2: WNHNN, SYGVQD (reference sequence). This CDR3 has 19 residues. The CDR3 spells CASSDLTGRSDHKTDTQYF. Written as DNA, the CDR3 is TGCGCCAGCAGTGACCTGACAGGGAGGTCGGATCATAAGACAGATACGCAGTATTTT.

This chain's CDR3 is CASRPRELSYGYTF. Here the CDR3 DNA reads TGTGCCAGCAGACCTCGGGAGTTGAGCTATGGCTACACCTTC. The chain couples TRBV7-9 to TRBJ1-2; D gene unclear. Germline CDR1 reads SEHNR; CDR2 reads FQNEAQ (reference sequence). This CDR3 has 14 amino acids. The V end was cut by 6 bases, the J end by 4 bases, with 15 bases between.

The chain carries TRBV19 and TRBJ2-6, with D perhaps assigned TRBD1 or TRBD2 (5 bases each). The germline gives CDR1 LNHDA, CDR2 SQIVND (reference sequence). V lost 4 bases, J lost 4 bases, and 14 bases lay in between. CDR3 length: 16 amino acids. The CDR3 DNA sequence: TGTGCCAGTAGTACAGGGACCCAGGCAGGGGCCAACGTCCTGACTTTC. This encodes CASSTGTQAGANVLTF. The whole variable domain, filled in from reference TRBV19 and TRBJ2-6, reads DGGITQSPKYLFRKEGQNVTLSCEQNLNHDAMYWYRQDPGQGLRLIYYSQIVNDFQKGDIAEGYSVSREKKESFPLTVTSAQKNPTAFYLCASSTGTQAGANVLTFGAGSRLTVL.

The J gene is TRBJ2-3, the V gene TRBV2; TRBD1 agrees at 7 bases. With V trimmed by 7 bases and J by 0 bases, 7 bases remained unmatched. This CDR3 spans 15 amino acids. CDR1 SNHLY and CDR2 FYNNEI come from the germline V gene. CDR3 coding DNA: TGTGCCAGCACCTCGACAGGGTTGAGCACAGATACGCAGTATTTT. Its translation: CASTSTGLSTDTQYF.

V and J are TRBV19 and TRBJ1-2, with D perhaps TRBD1 (6 bases). This CDR3 is 15 amino acids long. CDR1 is LNHDA and CDR2 is SQIVND in the germline V gene (reference sequence). Trimming shortened V by 4 bases and J by 4 bases, and 16 bases separated the two germline ends. The CDR3: CASSRQAAGPYGYTF. In DNA form, the CDR3 reads TGTGCCAGTAGTAGACAGGCGGCCGGGCCCTATGGCTACACCTTC.

The chain joins TRBV5-1 to TRBJ1-1; a weak D match, TRBD1 (5 bases). Germline V lookup: CDR1 SGHRS, CDR2 YFSETQ. Trimming pared 0 bases from V and 0 bases from J, leaving 6 bases between. The length of the CDR3 is 14 residues. CDR3 amino acids: CASSLAGMNTEAFF. CDR3 bases: TGCGCCAGCAGCTTGGCAGGGATGAACACTGAAGCTTTCTTT.

This chain joins TRBV28 and TRBJ2-7; the match to TRBD2 covers 7 bases. With 5 bases clipped from V and 0 bases from J, the junction kept 7 bases outside the gene matches. Germline V CDR1 and CDR2: MDHEN, SYDVKM. The CDR3 contains 15 residues. The CDR3 sequence is CASSGEGSHSYEQYF. Here the CDR3 DNA reads TGTGCCAGCAGTGGGGAGGGTTCGCACTCCTACGAGCAGTACTTC.

The V and J genes are TRBV19 and TRBJ2-1, with 10 bases identical to TRBD2. Trimming took 4 bases from V and 0 from J; bases not matched to a gene: 6. Germline values: CDR1 LNHDA, CDR2 SQIVND (reference sequence). The CDR3 runs 17 residues. CDR3 in amino acids: CASSRPSSGSSYNEQFF. The CDR3 coding sequence is TGTGCCAGTAGTAGACCGTCTAGCGGGAGCTCCTACAATGAGCAGTTCTTC.

The J gene is TRBJ1-2, the V gene TRBV5-6; a possible D gene is TRBD1 (6 bases). Trimming shortened V by 3 bases and J by 8 bases, and 11 bases separated the two germline ends. CDR3 length: 12 amino acids. Germline assignment: CDR1 SGHDT and CDR2 YYEEEE. Here the CDR3 DNA reads TGTGCCAGCAGCTCCTGGACAGTCGGCTACACCTTC. As protein: CASSSWTVGYTF.